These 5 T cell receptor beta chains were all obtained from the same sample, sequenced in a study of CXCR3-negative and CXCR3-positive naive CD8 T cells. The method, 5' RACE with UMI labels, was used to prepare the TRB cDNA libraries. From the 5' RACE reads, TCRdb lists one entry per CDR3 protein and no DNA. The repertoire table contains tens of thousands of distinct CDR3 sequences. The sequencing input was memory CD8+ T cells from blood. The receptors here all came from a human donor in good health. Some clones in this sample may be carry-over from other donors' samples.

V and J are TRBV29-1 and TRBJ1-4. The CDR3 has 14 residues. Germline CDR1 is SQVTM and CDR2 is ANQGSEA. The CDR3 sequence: CSARMEGWKEKLFF.

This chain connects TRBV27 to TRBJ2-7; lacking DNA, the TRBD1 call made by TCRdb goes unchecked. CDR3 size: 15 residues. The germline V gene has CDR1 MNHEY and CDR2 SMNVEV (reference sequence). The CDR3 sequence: CASSPGGASSYEQYF.

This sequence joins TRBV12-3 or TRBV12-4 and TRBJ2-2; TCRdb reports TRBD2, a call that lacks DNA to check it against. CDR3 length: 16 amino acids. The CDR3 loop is CASLSSGGESIGELFF.

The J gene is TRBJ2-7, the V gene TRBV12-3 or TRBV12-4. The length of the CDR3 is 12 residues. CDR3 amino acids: CASRGTAYEQYF.

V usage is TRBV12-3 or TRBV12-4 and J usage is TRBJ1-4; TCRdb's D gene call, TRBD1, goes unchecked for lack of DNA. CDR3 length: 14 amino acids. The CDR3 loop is CASSGQAGGGKLFF.